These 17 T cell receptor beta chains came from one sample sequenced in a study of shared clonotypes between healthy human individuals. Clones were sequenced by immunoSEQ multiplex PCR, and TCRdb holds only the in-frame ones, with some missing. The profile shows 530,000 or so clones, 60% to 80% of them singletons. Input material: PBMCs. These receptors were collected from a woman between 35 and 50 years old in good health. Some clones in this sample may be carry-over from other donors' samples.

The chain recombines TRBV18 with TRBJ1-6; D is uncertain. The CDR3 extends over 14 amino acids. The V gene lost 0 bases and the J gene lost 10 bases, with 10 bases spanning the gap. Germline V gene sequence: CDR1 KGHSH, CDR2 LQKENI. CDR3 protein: CASSPPLAGSPLHF. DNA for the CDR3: TGTGCCAGCTCACCACCTTTGGCGGGCTCACCCCTCCACTTT.

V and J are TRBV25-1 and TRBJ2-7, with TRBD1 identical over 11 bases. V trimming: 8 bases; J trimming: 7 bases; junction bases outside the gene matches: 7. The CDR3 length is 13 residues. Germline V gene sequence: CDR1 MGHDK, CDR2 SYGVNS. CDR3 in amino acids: CASWGDRGEEQYF. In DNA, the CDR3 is TGTGCCAGCTGGGGGGACAGGGGGGAAGAGCAGTACTTC.

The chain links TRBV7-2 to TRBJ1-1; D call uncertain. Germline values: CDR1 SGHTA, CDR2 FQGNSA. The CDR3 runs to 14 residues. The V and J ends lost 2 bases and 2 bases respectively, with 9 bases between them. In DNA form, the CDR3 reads TGTGCCAGCAGCTTAACGCGAGGAAACACTGAAGCTTTCTTT. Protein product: CASSLTRGNTEAFF.

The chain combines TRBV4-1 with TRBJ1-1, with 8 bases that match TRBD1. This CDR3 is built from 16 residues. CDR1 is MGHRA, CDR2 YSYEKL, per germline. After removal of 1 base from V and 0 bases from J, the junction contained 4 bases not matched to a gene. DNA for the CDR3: TGCGCCAGCAGCCAAGCCGGGACAGGACTGAACACTGAAGCTTTCTTT. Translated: CASSQAGTGLNTEAFF.

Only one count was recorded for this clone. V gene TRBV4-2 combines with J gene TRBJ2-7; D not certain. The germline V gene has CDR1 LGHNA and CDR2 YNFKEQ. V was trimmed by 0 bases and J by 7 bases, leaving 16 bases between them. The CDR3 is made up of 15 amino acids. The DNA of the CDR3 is TGTGCCAGCAGCCAAGATCAAGCGCACGTCCGGGAGCAGTACTTC. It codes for CASSQDQAHVREQYF.

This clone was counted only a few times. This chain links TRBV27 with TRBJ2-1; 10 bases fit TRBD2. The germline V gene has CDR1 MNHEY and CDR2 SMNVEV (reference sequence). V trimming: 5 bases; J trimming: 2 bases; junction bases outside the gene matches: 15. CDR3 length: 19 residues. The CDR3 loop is CASSNPGLANKGTYNEQFF. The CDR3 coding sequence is TGTGCCAGCAGTAATCCGGGACTAGCGAACAAAGGGACCTACAATGAGCAGTTCTTC.

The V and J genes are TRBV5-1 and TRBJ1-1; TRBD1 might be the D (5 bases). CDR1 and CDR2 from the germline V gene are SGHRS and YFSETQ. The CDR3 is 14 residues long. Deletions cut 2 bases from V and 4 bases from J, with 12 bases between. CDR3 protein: CASSFQGGSTEAFF. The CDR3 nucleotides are TGCGCCAGCAGCTTTCAGGGTGGAAGCACTGAAGCTTTCTTT.

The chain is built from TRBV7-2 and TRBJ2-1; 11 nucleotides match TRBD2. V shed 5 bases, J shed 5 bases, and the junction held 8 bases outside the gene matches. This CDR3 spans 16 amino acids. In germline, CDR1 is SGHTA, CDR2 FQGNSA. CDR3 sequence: CASSRLGTSGHNEQFF. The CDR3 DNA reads TGTGCCAGCAGCCGCCTAGGGACTAGCGGACACAATGAGCAGTTCTTC.

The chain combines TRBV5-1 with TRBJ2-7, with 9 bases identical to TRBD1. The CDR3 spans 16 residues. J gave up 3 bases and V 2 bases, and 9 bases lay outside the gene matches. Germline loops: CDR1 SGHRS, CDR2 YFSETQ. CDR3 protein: CASSLLWDRDNYEQYF. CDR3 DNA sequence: TGCGCCAGCAGCTTACTTTGGGACAGGGATAACTACGAGCAGTACTTC.

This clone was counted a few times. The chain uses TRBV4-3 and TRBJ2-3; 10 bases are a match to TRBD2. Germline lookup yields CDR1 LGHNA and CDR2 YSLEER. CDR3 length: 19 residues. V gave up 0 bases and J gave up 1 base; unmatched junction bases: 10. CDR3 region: CASSQDALAGVGGTDTQYF. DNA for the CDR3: TGCGCCAGCAGCCAAGATGCCCTAGCGGGAGTAGGGGGCACAGATACGCAGTATTTT.

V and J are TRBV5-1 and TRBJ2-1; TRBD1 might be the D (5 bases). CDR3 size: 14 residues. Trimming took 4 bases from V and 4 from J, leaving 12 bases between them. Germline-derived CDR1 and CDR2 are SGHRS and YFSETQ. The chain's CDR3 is CASSRGVRYNEQFF. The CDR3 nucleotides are TGCGCCAGCAGCAGGGGCGTACGGTACAATGAGCAGTTCTTC.

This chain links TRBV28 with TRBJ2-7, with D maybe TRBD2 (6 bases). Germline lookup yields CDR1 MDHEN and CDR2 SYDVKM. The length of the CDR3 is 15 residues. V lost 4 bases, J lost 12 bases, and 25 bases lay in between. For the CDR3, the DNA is TGTGCCAGCAGTTATCGTCGGGGTAGCGGCCCTAAGCTGTACTTC. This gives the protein CASSYRRGSGPKLYF.

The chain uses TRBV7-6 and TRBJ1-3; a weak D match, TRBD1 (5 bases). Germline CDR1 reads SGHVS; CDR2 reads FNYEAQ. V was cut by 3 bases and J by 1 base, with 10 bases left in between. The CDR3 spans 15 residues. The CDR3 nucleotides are TGTGCCAGCAGCTTTGGGGGGGTTTCTGGAAACACCATATATTTT. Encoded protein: CASSFGGVSGNTIYF.

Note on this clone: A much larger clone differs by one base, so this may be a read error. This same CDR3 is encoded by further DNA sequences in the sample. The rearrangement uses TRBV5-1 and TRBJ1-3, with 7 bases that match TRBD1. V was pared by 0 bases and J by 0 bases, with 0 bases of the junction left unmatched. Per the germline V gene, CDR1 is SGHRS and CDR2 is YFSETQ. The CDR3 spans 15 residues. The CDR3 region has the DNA TGCGCCAGCAGCTTGGCAGGGGGCTCTGGAAACACCATATATTTT. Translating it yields CASSLAGGSGNTIYF.

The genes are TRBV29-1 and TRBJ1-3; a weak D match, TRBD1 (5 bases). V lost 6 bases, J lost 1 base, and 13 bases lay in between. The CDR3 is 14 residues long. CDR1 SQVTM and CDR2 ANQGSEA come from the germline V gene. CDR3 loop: CSVRSGGSGNTIYF. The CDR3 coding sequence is TGCAGCGTGCGAAGCGGGGGTTCTGGAAACACCATATATTTT.

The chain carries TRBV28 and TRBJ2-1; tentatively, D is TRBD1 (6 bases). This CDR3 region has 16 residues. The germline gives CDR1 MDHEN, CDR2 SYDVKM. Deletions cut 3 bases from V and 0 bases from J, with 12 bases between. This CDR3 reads CASSLGATSSYNEQFF. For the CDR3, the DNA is TGTGCCAGCAGTTTGGGGGCGACCAGCTCCTACAATGAGCAGTTCTTC.

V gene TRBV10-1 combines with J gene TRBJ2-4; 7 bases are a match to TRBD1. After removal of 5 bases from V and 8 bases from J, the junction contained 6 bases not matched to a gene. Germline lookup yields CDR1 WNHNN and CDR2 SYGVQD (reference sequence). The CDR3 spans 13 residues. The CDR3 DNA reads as TGCGCCAGCAGTTTCCGTAGGGGGCACATTCAGTACTTC. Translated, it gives CASSFRRGHIQYF.